This TCR beta chain was captured by sequencing in a study of control samples from healthy donors and cancer patients. CDR1 is SNHLY, CDR2 FYNNEI, per germline. The CDR3 covers 15 residues. V was cut by 9 bases and J by 0 bases, with 14 bases left in between. TCRdb's table, derived via immunoSEQ multiplex PCR, lists solely in-frame clones and lacks some. The table includes tens of thousands of clones, over 75% detected once. Sequencing was done on a sample of blood. The sequence came from a man aged 50-59 years in good health. The chain uses TRBV2 and TRBJ2-2; D is perhaps TRBD2 (6 bases). CDR3 in amino acids: CARTFGTPNTGELFF. The CDR3 DNA is TGTGCCAGAACGTTCGGGACTCCGAACACCGGGGAGCTGTTTTTT.